These 26 T cell receptor beta chains were sequenced from one sample in a study of blood T cell repertoires in COVID-19 (dated by TCRdb to about 2020). Library creation used the immunoSEQ multiplex PCR assay. The table comes from immuneACCESS by way of TCRdb, which keeps in-frame sequences with V and J called. Part of the clones is missing from these tables; in studies checked, under half for an unresolved V gene and the rest for unknown reasons. Within this sample are some 60,000 clones, with over 85% of them counted one time only. The ten largest clones capture over 0.95% of the sample. Sequencing input: peripheral blood. These receptors were obtained from a man in his 60s with acute or convalescent COVID-19.

The chain uses TRBV19 and TRBJ1-2; D remains unclear. The CDR3 runs to 15 residues. Per germline, CDR1 LNHDA and CDR2 SQIVND (reference sequence). Between the trimmed V and J ends, which lost 6 bases and 4 bases, there was a span of 18 bases. Here the CDR3 DNA reads TGTGCCAGTAGGGAGGTAGCAGACCCCACCTATGGCTACACCTTC. It yields the protein CASREVADPTYGYTF.

The chain recombines TRBV7-9 with TRBJ1-4; D call uncertain. The CDR3 totals 12 residues. CDR1 is SEHNR and CDR2 is FQNEAQ in the germline V gene (reference sequence). Trimming cost V 5 bases and J 6 bases, with 7 bases left between them. The CDR3 nucleotides are TGTGCCAGCAGCCCGCAGGATGAAAAACTGTTTTTT. Protein product: CASSPQDEKLFF.

The sample holds a few counts of this clone. The chain combines TRBV30 with TRBJ2-1; TRBD2 matches 13 bases. Unmatched junction bases numbered 0, after V lost 3 bases and J lost 7 bases. Germline values: CDR1 GTSNPN, CDR2 SVGIG (reference sequence). The CDR3 contains 13 residues. The CDR3 reads CAWRLAGGNEQFF. The CDR3 nucleotides are TGTGCCTGGAGACTAGCGGGGGGGAATGAGCAGTTCTTC.

This clone has only a few counts. The rearrangement joins TRBV4-2 to TRBJ2-1, with TRBD2 matching over 10 bases. Trimming at V came to 0 bases and at J to 4 bases, leaving 6 bases not matched to a gene. CDR3 length: 17 amino acids. Germline V gene data show CDR1 as LGHNA and CDR2 as YNFKEQ. CDR3 in amino acids: CASSQDPGTSVYNEQFF. As DNA, the CDR3 is TGTGCCAGCAGCCAAGATCCCGGGACTAGCGTTTACAATGAGCAGTTCTTC.

V is TRBV6-6 and J is TRBJ1-2; 7 nucleotides align to TRBD1. The CDR3 length is 14 residues. Germline V lookup: CDR1 MNHNY, CDR2 SVGAGI (reference sequence). Trimming at V came to 5 bases and at J to 6 bases, leaving 9 bases not matched to a gene. The CDR3 here is CASSRIDRVDGYTF. As DNA, the CDR3 is TGTGCCAGCAGTAGAATAGACAGGGTCGATGGCTACACCTTC.

V and J are TRBV7-2 and TRBJ1-1, with TRBD1 identical over 9 bases. With V trimmed by 3 bases and J by 0 bases, 11 bases remained unmatched. CDR1 SGHTA and CDR2 FQGNSA come from the germline V gene. This CDR3 spans 18 amino acids. The CDR3 DNA is TGTGCCAGCAGCTTCTCTCGGACAGGGGTATGGATGAACACTGAAGCTTTCTTT. It codes for CASSFSRTGVWMNTEAFF. Full variable domain (missing parts from reference TRBV7-2 and TRBJ1-1): GAGVSQSPSNKVTEKGKDVELRCDPISGHTALYWYRQSLGQGLEFLIYFQGNSAPDKSGLPSDRFSAERTGGSVSTLTIQRTQQEDSAVYLCASSFSRTGVWMNTEAFFGQGTRLTVV.

Only a few counts were recorded for this clone. The chain is built from TRBV7-9 and TRBJ1-1; 7 nucleotides line up with TRBD1. The CDR3 loop spans 14 amino acids. Germline CDR1 is SEHNR and CDR2 is FQNEAQ (reference sequence). The V and J ends lost 5 bases and 4 bases, in that order; junction bases with no gene match: 7. The CDR3 here is CASSGTGTATEAFF. The CDR3 DNA is TGTGCCAGCAGCGGCACCGGGACAGCCACTGAAGCTTTCTTT.

J is TRBJ2-3 and V is TRBV6-4; tentatively, D is TRBD2 (6 bases). The V end lost 6 bases, the J end lost 2 bases, and 12 bases lay between the germline ends. The length of the CDR3 is 14 residues. CDR1 and CDR2 (germline): MRHNA, SNTAGT. CDR3 amino acids: CASRLRGNTDTQYF. The DNA for the CDR3 is TGTGCCAGCAGACTCCGGGGGAACACAGATACGCAGTATTTT.

The rearrangement links TRBV9 to TRBJ1-2; 7 bases match TRBD1. J gave up 5 bases and V 3 bases, and 16 bases lay outside the gene matches. The CDR3 runs 17 residues. Germline V CDR1 and CDR2: SGDLS, YYNGEE. Here the CDR3 reads CASSGTGAWISGYGYTF. In DNA, the CDR3 is TGTGCCAGCAGCGGGACAGGTGCATGGATTTCTGGGTATGGCTACACCTTC.

The chain links TRBV5-1 to TRBJ1-3; D call uncertain. The CDR3 spans 16 residues. Germline V gives CDR1 SGHRS, CDR2 YFSETQ. Trimming pared 4 bases from V and 1 base from J, leaving 15 bases between. The CDR3 DNA is TGCGCCAGCAGCGACCAAGGAGGAGGATCTGGAAACACCATATATTTT. Its translation: CASSDQGGGSGNTIYF.

This clone has a handful of counts. This chain joins TRBV12-3 or TRBV12-4 and TRBJ1-2; D possibly corresponds to TRBD1 (5 bases). The CDR3 extends over 13 amino acids. Trimming cost V 8 bases and J 3 bases, with 13 bases left between them. CDR3 DNA sequence: TGTGCCAGCGCGGAACAGGCCTACTATGGCTACACCTTC. It codes for CASAEQAYYGYTF.

V usage is TRBV5-1 and J usage is TRBJ2-3, with D perhaps matching TRBD1 (6 bases). V was shortened by 5 bases and J by 3 bases, with 13 bases between the two germline ends. The CDR3 consists of 14 residues. The germline V gene encodes CDR1 SGHRS and CDR2 YFSETQ. CDR3 in amino acids: CASSIGRGTDTQYF. In nucleotides, the CDR3 is TGCGCCAGCAGTATAGGCAGGGGAACAGATACGCAGTATTTT.

The chain's CDR3 is CASSESRTGAAGPEGYTF. The CDR3 DNA is TGCGCCAGCAGTGAGTCGAGGACAGGGGCCGCGGGACCGGAGGGCTACACCTTC. The rearrangement uses TRBV10-2 and TRBJ1-2; 9 nucleotides agree with TRBD1. V gave up 0 bases and J gave up 8 bases; unmatched junction bases: 16. The CDR3 has 18 amino acids. Germline assignment: CDR1 WSHSY and CDR2 SAAADI.

The chain joins TRBV7-2 to TRBJ2-5; D remains ambiguous. V lost 5 bases, J lost 1 base, and 5 bases lay in between. Germline V lookup: CDR1 SGHTA, CDR2 FQGNSA. This CDR3 has 12 amino acids. This chain's CDR3 is CASSPGQETQYF. The CDR3 DNA follows: TGTGCCAGCAGCCCAGGCCAAGAGACCCAGTACTTC.

This clone occurred once. This chain joins TRBV5-1 and TRBJ1-1, with D maybe TRBD1 (5 bases). The CDR3 is 16 residues long. The ends were cut back, 5 bases at V and 5 bases at J, with 22 bases in the middle. Per germline, CDR1 SGHRS and CDR2 YFSETQ. In DNA form, the CDR3 reads TGCGCCAGCAGACAATCCCCCAGGGTAGGAAGTACTGAAGCTTTCTTT. Its protein product is CASRQSPRVGSTEAFF.

This sequence joins TRBV2 and TRBJ2-7; D perhaps matches TRBD1 (6 bases). This CDR3 region has 14 residues. V was pared by 6 bases and J by 1 base, with 13 bases between. Germline-derived CDR1 and CDR2 are SNHLY and FYNNEI. The CDR3 sequence is CASRQGPPSYEQYF. The CDR3 nucleotides are TGTGCCAGCAGACAGGGACCCCCGTCCTACGAGCAGTACTTC.

The CDR3 DNA follows: TGTGCCAGCAGTTGGACAGGCGTCTACGAGCAGTACTTC. Translated: CASSWTGVYEQYF. The chain combines TRBV2 with TRBJ2-7; TRBD1 matches at 7 bases. J was trimmed by 3 bases and V by 5 bases; bases with no gene match: 4. Germline-derived CDR1 and CDR2 are SNHLY and FYNNEI. CDR3 size: 13 residues.

This chain connects TRBV9 to TRBJ1-5; maybe TRBD1 (5 bases). The V gene lost 5 bases and the J gene lost 0 bases, with 18 bases spanning the gap. This CDR3 spans 17 amino acids. Germline values: CDR1 SGDLS, CDR2 YYNGEE. CDR3 protein: CASRHPLARVSNQPQHF. In nucleotides, the CDR3 is TGTGCCAGCAGACACCCGTTAGCCAGGGTTAGCAATCAGCCCCAGCATTTT.

The CDR3 nucleotides read TGTGCCAGCAGCACGGATGCAGGGGTCGGGTCACCCCTCCACTTT. This gives the protein CASSTDAGVGSPLHF. This chain uses TRBV5-5 with TRBJ1-6, with D possibly TRBD1 on 6 matching bases. Trimming cost V 4 bases and J 10 bases, with 18 bases left between them. The length of the CDR3 is 15 residues. The germline V gene has CDR1 SGHKS and CDR2 YYEKEE (reference sequence).

The chain recombines TRBV19 with TRBJ1-1; 9 nucleotides agree with TRBD1. Germline CDR1 is LNHDA and CDR2 is SQIVND (reference sequence). This CDR3 contains 17 residues. Trimming at V came to 3 bases and at J to 4 bases, leaving 12 bases not matched to a gene. The CDR3 bases are TGTGCCAGTAGTATTCTAGGGACAGGGATGTTTAGCACTGAAGCTTTCTTT. This encodes CASSILGTGMFSTEAFF.

The CDR3 coding sequence is TGTGCCTGGAGTCGCGGGGGTTCCGGGGAGCTGTTTTTT. Its translation is CAWSRGGSGELFF. The chain recombines TRBV30 with TRBJ2-2; TRBD2 matches at 7 bases. After removal of 2 bases from V and 6 bases from J, the junction contained 3 bases not matched to a gene. CDR3 length: 13 amino acids. Germline values: CDR1 GTSNPN, CDR2 SVGIG (reference sequence).

This clone is classed as medium-sized. J is TRBJ2-7 and V is TRBV13; 8 bases map to TRBD1. CDR1 and CDR2 (germline): PRHDT, FYEKMQ (reference sequence). After removal of 5 bases from V and 1 base from J, the junction contained 7 bases not matched to a gene. This CDR3 contains 15 residues. The CDR3 coding sequence is TGTGCCAGCAGCCCAGGACAGGGAGGTTCCTACGAGCAGTACTTC. It yields the protein CASSPGQGGSYEQYF.

The chain employs TRBV5-1 and TRBJ1-1; a possible D gene is TRBD1 (6 bases). Germline V CDR1 and CDR2: SGHRS, YFSETQ. Trimming pared 4 bases from V and 1 base from J, leaving 8 bases between. The CDR3 consists of 13 residues. The CDR3 loop reads CASSETGNTEAFF. DNA for the CDR3: TGCGCCAGCAGCGAGACAGGGAACACTGAAGCTTTCTTT.

V and J are TRBV2 and TRBJ1-5; no clear D gene. The CDR3 extends over 16 amino acids. V was clipped by 3 bases and J by 0 bases, with 12 bases between them. Per the germline V gene, CDR1 is SNHLY and CDR2 is FYNNEI. The CDR3 sequence is CASSDIVEYSNQPQHF. In nucleotides, the CDR3 is TGTGCCAGCAGTGATATAGTCGAATATAGCAATCAGCCCCAGCATTTT.

Only one count was recorded for this clone. This sequence joins TRBV19 and TRBJ1-1; TRBD1 might be the D (6 bases). V was clipped by 5 bases and J by 5 bases, with 15 bases between them. This CDR3 is 14 amino acids long. Germline V CDR1 and CDR2: LNHDA, SQIVND (reference sequence). This CDR3 is CASSLQGRGTEAFF. In nucleotides, the CDR3 is TGTGCCAGTAGTCTACAGGGAAGGGGAACTGAAGCTTTCTTT.

V is TRBV10-1 and J is TRBJ2-7, with 8 bases that match TRBD2. The trim removed 3 bases at V and 5 bases at J, leaving 0 bases unmatched. Germline V gene data show CDR1 as WNHNN and CDR2 as SYGVQD (reference sequence). The CDR3 contains 12 residues. CDR3: CASSDGRDEQYF. For the CDR3, the DNA is TGCGCCAGCAGTGACGGGAGGGACGAGCAGTACTTC.